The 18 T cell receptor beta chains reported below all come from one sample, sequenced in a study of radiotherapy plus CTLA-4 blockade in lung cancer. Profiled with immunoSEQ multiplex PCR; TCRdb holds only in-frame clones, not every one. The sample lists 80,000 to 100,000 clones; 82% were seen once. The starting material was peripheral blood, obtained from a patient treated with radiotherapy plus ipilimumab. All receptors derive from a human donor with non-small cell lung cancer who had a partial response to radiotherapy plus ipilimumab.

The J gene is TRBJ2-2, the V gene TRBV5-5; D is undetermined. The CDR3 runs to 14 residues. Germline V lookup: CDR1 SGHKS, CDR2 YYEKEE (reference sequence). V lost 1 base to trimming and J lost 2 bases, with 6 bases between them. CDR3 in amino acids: CASSLWLNTGELFF. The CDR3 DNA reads TGTGCCAGCAGCTTGTGGCTTAACACCGGGGAGCTGTTTTTT.

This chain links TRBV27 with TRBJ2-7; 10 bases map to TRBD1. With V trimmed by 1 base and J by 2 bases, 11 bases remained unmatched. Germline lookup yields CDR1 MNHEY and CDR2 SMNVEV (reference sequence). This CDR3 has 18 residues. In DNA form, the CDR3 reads TGTGCCAGCAGTTTATGGGACAGGGGAGCCCAAATCCCCTACGAGCAGTACTTC. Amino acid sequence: CASSLWDRGAQIPYEQYF.

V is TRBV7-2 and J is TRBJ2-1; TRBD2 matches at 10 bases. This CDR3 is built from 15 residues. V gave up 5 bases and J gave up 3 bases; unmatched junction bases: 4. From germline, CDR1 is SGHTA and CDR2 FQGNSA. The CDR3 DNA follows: TGTGCCAGCAGCGGGGGACTAGCGAACTACAATGAGCAGTTCTTC. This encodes CASSGGLANYNEQFF.

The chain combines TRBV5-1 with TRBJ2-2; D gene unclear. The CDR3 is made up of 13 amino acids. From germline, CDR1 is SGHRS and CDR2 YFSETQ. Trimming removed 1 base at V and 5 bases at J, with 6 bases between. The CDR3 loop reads CASSLLETGELFF. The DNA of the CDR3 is TGCGCCAGCAGCTTGTTGGAGACCGGGGAGCTGTTTTTT.

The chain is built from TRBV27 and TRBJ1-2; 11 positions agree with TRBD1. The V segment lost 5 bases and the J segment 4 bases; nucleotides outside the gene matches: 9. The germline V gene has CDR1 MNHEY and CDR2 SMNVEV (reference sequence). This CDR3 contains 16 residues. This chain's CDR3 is CASSPSWTGGAYGYTF. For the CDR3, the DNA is TGTGCCAGCAGTCCATCCTGGACAGGGGGCGCCTATGGCTACACCTTC.

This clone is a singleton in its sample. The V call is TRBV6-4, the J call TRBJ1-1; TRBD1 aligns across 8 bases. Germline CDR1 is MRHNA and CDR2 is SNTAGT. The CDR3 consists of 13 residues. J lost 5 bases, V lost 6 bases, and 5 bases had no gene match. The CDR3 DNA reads TGTGCCAGCAGCCCAGGGGGCCAAACTGAAGCTTTCTTT. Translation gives CASSPGGQTEAFF.

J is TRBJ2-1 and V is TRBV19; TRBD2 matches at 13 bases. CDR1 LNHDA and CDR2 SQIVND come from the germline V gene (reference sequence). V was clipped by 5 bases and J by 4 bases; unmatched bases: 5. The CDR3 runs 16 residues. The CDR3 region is CASSLWTSGRYNEQFF. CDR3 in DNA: TGTGCCAGTAGTTTATGGACTAGCGGGAGATACAATGAGCAGTTCTTC.

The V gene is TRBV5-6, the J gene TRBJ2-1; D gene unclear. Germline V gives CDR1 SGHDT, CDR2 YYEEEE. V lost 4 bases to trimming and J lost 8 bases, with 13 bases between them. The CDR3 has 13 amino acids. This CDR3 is CASSHRRYHEQFF. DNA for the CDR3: TGTGCCAGCAGCCACAGACGATACCATGAGCAGTTCTTC.

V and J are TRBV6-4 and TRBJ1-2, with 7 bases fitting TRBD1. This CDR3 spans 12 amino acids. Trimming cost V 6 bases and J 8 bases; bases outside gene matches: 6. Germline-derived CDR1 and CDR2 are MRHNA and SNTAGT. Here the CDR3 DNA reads TGTGCCAGCAGAAAACAGGGGTACGGCTACACCTTC. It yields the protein CASRKQGYGYTF.

The CDR3 here is CASSLGDRARGAFF. As DNA, the CDR3 is TGTGCCAGCAGCTTGGGGGACAGGGCCCGGGGAGCTTTCTTT. J is TRBJ1-1 and V is TRBV5-5, with 9 positions matching TRBD1. The length of the CDR3 is 14 residues. Germline CDR1 reads SGHKS; CDR2 reads YYEKEE (reference sequence). The V segment lost 0 bases and the J segment 10 bases; nucleotides outside the gene matches: 7.

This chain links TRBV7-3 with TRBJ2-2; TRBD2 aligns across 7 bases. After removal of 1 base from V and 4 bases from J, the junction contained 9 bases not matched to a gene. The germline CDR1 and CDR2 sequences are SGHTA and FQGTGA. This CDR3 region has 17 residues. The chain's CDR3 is CASSLRASGPRTGELFF. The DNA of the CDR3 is TGTGCCAGCAGCTTAAGGGCTAGCGGACCTCGCACCGGGGAGCTGTTTTTT.

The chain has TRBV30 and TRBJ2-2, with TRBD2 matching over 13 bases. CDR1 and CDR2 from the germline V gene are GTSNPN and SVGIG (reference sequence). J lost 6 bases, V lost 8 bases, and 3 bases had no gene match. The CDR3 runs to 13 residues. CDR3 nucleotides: TGTGCCCATGGACTAGCGGGAGCCGGGGAGCTGTTTTTT. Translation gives CAHGLAGAGELFF.

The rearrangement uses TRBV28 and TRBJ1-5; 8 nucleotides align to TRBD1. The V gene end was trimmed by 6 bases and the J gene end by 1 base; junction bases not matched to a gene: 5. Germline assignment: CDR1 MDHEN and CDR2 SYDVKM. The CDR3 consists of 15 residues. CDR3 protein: CASSSGQASNQPQHF. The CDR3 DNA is TGTGCCAGCAGCTCGGGACAGGCGAGCAATCAGCCCCAGCATTTT.

CDR3: CASSPRQGRGVDEKLFF. The CDR3 DNA is TGTGCCAGCAGCCCTCGACAGGGAAGGGGCGTTGATGAAAAACTGTTTTTT. This chain uses TRBV11-2 with TRBJ1-4, with 7 bases identical to TRBD1. The CDR3 is made up of 17 amino acids. From germline, CDR1 is SGHAT and CDR2 FQNNGV. After removal of 5 bases from V and 6 bases from J, the junction contained 15 bases not matched to a gene. The full variable domain, its missing parts supplied by reference TRBV11-2 and TRBJ1-4, is EAGVAQSPRYKIIEKRQSVAFWCNPISGHATLYWYQQILGQGPKLLIQFQNNGVVDDSQLPKDRFSAERLKGVDSTLKIQPAKLEDSAVYLCASSPRQGRGVDEKLFFGSGTQLSVL.

As DNA, the CDR3 is TGTGCCAGCACCCCACATTCGGGAAATTCCTACGAGCAGTACTTC. Protein sequence: CASTPHSGNSYEQYF. V and J are TRBV7-3 and TRBJ2-5; D possibly corresponds to TRBD2 (5 bases). The J call could be wrong; TRBJ2-7 is a better fit for the DNA end. CDR1 and CDR2 from the germline V gene are SGHTA and FQGTGA. The CDR3 runs to 15 residues.

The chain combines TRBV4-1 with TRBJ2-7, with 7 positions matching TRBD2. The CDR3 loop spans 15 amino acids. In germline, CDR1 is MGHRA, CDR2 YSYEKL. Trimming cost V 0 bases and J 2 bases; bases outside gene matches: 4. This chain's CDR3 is CASSQELATAYEQYF. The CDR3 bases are TGCGCCAGCAGCCAAGAACTAGCGACCGCCTACGAGCAGTACTTC.

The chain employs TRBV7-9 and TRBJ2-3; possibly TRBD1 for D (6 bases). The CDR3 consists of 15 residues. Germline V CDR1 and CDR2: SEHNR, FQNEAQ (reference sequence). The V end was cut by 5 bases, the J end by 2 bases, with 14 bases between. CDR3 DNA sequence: TGTGCCAGCAGCCCCCCAGGGGTCAACACAGATACGCAGTATTTT. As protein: CASSPPGVNTDTQYF. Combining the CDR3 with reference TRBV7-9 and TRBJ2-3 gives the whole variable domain DTGVSQNPRHKITKRGQNVTFRCDPISEHNRLYWYRQTLGQGPEFLTYFQNEAQLEKSRLLSDRFSAERPKGSFSTLEIQRTEQGDSAMYLCASSPPGVNTDTQYFGPGTRLTVL.

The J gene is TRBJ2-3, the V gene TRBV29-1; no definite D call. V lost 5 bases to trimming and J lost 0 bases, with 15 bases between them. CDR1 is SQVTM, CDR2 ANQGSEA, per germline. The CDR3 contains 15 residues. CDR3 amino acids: CSVLERSPSTDTQYF. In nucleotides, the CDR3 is TGCAGCGTTTTGGAACGGAGTCCTAGCACAGATACGCAGTATTTT.